A few counts support the clone carrying this T cell receptor (beta chain). The data derive from a study of T cells after yellow fever vaccination. UMIs and a universal primer site were added when TCR cDNA was made by 5'RACE template switching. TCRdb ran MiXCR on the 5' RACE reads and lists one entry per CDR3 protein. Here the sample spans some 340,000 distinct CDR3 sequences, approximately 12% being singletons. This CDR3 spans 16 amino acids. Germline V gene lookup returns CDR1 SGHRS and CDR2 YFSETQ. Deletions cut 4 bases from V and 0 bases from J, with 16 bases between. V usage is TRBV5-1 and J usage is TRBJ1-1; no clear D gene. Specimen: CD4+ T cells sorted from PBMCs, collected 45 days after the yellow fever booster vaccination. This TCR came from a man aged 18 to 29 who received the YFV17D yellow fever vaccine. CDR3 sequence reads: CASSRDTRGMNTEAFF. CDR3 DNA sequence: TGCGCCAGCAGCCGGGATACACGAGGGATGAACACTGAAGCTTTCTTT.